This is a list of T cell receptor beta chains from one sample in a study of T cell responses to AZD1222 COVID-19 vaccine. The repertoire was sequenced with immunoSEQ multiplex PCR; TCRdb's copy has only in-frame clones and lacks some. The sample contains some 100,000 clones, approximately 91% of which appear only once. This specimen consisted of peripheral blood, obtained on day 0 of AZD1222 vaccination. These receptors were obtained from an adult in good health. CDR3s include the opening cysteine and the closing phenylalanine or tryptophan. A D gene is named only where the DNA matches it firmly. A row's size may be missing; if present it is once, few, many or a size class.

DNA	CDR3	J	V	size	D
TGTGCCAGTAGTATCTCCGGGGAGACCCAGTACTTC	CASSISGETQYF	TRBJ2-5	TRBV19	NA	NA
TGTGCCAGCAGCCGCCCGGGACAGGGGGCAGGAGAGACCCAGTACTTC	CASSRPGQGAGETQYF	TRBJ2-5	TRBV3-1/TRBV3-2	NA	TRBD1
TGCGCCAGCAGCCAAGTAGGGAGCGGGGGGGCCGTAACGCAGTATTTT	CASSQVGSGGAVTQYF	TRBJ2-3	TRBV4-3	NA	TRBD2
TGTGCCAGCAGTGGACAGGGGAACTATAATTCACCCCTCCACTTT	CASSGQGNYNSPLHF	TRBJ1-6	TRBV2	NA	TRBD1
TGTGCCAGCAGCCTCCGCCCAGCGGGGCCTTACGAGCAGTACTTC	CASSLRPAGPYEQYF	TRBJ2-7	TRBV3-1/TRBV3-2	NA	TRBD2
TGTGCCAGCAGCCAAGATGGTTCAGGGCCAGAGACCCAGTACTTC	CASSQDGSGPETQYF	TRBJ2-5	TRBV3-1/TRBV3-2	NA	NA
TGTGCCAGCAGTGAGGGGAACTATGGCTACACCTTC	CASSEGNYGYTF	TRBJ1-2	TRBV5-6	NA	NA
TGTGCCAGCAGCCAAGTAGATTCCCCTGGCTACACCTTC	CASSQVDSPGYTF	TRBJ1-2	TRBV14	NA	NA
TGTGCCAGCGGCACGAGCTCCTATAATTCACCCCTCCACTTT	CASGTSSYNSPLHF	TRBJ1-6	TRBV7-9	once	NA
TGTGCCAGTAGTAGGGGGGGAACCGTAGGGACGTATGAGCAGTTCTTC	CASSRGGTVGTYEQFF	TRBJ2-1	TRBV19	few	TRBD2
TGTGCCAGCAGACCGGGGACTAGCCGATCGGATACGCAGTATTTT	CASRPGTSRSDTQYF	TRBJ2-3	TRBV6-5	NA	TRBD2
TGTGCCAGCAGTTTATTATCGGGAGACAATGAGCAGTTCTTC	CASSLLSGDNEQFF	TRBJ2-1	TRBV27	once	NA
TGTGCCAGCAGCACAGGGCCCGGGGAGCTGTTTTTT	CASSTGPGELFF	TRBJ2-2	TRBV6-6	NA	NA
TGTGCCAGTAGTATGCGACCCCAGAGCTCCTACGAGCAGTACTTC	CASSMRPQSSYEQYF	TRBJ2-7	TRBV19	NA	NA
TGTGCCAGCAGCTACGGGGAAAACTATGGCTACACCTTC	CASSYGENYGYTF	TRBJ1-2	TRBV5-4	NA	NA
TGTGCCAGCAGCCCGGCAGGGAACTATGGCTACACCTTC	CASSPAGNYGYTF	TRBJ1-2	TRBV6-2/TRBV6-3	NA	NA
TGCGCCAGCAGCTCGCCCAATAGAGGGGAGACCCAGTACTTC	CASSSPNRGETQYF	TRBJ2-5	TRBV5-1	NA	NA
TGTGCCTGGAGACCCACGGGACTTTGGTACGAGCAGTACTTC	CAWRPTGLWYEQYF	TRBJ2-7	TRBV30	NA	NA
TGTGCCAGCTCAACCGGGACTTCAATTGGAAACACCATATATTTT	CASSTGTSIGNTIYF	TRBJ1-3	TRBV18	NA	NA
TGTGCCTGGAGTCGAGGGTACGGCTATGGCTACACCTTC	CAWSRGYGYGYTF	TRBJ1-2	TRBV30	NA	NA
TGTGCCAGCTCACCAAACAGGGACACTGAAGCTTTCTTT	CASSPNRDTEAFF	TRBJ1-1	TRBV18	NA	NA
TGTGCCAGCAGTTCCGGACCGCACTCTAGCACAGATACGCAGTATTTT	CASSSGPHSSTDTQYF	TRBJ2-3	TRBV6-5	NA	NA
TGTGCCAGCAGCTTAAGGAACTTCCTCAGGGGATGGGGCACTGAAGCTTTCTTT	CASSLRNFLRGWGTEAFF	TRBJ1-1	TRBV13	NA	NA
TGTGCCAGCAGCCGCCGGACAGGGGGTGGTCCTGAAGCTTTCTTT	CASSRRTGGGPEAFF	TRBJ1-1	TRBV7-2	NA	TRBD1
TGTGCCAGCTGCCGCGGGCCCCCGCCAGCTTTCTTT	CASCRGPPPAFF	TRBJ1-1	TRBV12-3/TRBV12-4	NA	NA
TGTGCCAGCTCACCAACAGGGGGGAGACAAGAGACCCAGTACTTC	CASSPTGGRQETQYF	TRBJ2-5	TRBV18	once	TRBD1
TGTGCCAGCAGTTTTGCGGGGAATTCACCCCTCCACTTT	CASSFAGNSPLHF	TRBJ1-6	TRBV12-3/TRBV12-4	NA	NA
TGCGCCAGCAGCAGGACAGGGGTTACTAATGAAAAACTGTTTTTT	CASSRTGVTNEKLFF	TRBJ1-4	TRBV5-1	NA	TRBD1
TGCAGCGTTGAATTGCTAGCGGGACTCCAGTTCTTC	CSVELLAGLQFF	TRBJ2-1	TRBV29-1	NA	TRBD2
TGTGCCAGCATCCAGGACAGGCAGGGGGAGACCCAGTACTTC	CASIQDRQGETQYF	TRBJ2-5	TRBV6-5	NA	TRBD1
TGTGCCAGCAGTGGGCAACGGAATAATGAAAAACTGTTTTTT	CASSGQRNNEKLFF	TRBJ1-4	TRBV2	NA	NA
TGTGCCAGTAGTATAGCGTATGCCAACTTGAACACTGAAGCTTTCTTT	CASSIAYANLNTEAFF	TRBJ1-1	TRBV19	NA	NA
TGCGCCAGCAGCCGACCAACAGGGGTGCACACTGAAGCTTTCTTT	CASSRPTGVHTEAFF	TRBJ1-1	TRBV4-1	once	TRBD1
TGCGCCAGCAGCCAAGATCGCCAGGGCAGGAATGGCTACACCTTC	CASSQDRQGRNGYTF	TRBJ1-2	TRBV4-1	once	NA
TGTGCCAGCAGTGTTCAGGGCAGATCTCGGGAGACCCAGTACTTC	CASSVQGRSRETQYF	TRBJ2-5	TRBV2	NA	NA
TGTGCCAGCAGCTCGACAGGGGTAGGGAATGAGCAGTTCTTC	CASSSTGVGNEQFF	TRBJ2-1	TRBV13	NA	TRBD1
TGTGCCTCGGGCGAGGCACCCTATAATTCACCCCTCCACTTT	CASGEAPYNSPLHF	TRBJ1-6	TRBV30	NA	NA
TGTGCCAGCAGGCTGACGGTAGTGGATGGCTACACCTTC	CASRLTVVDGYTF	TRBJ1-2	TRBV27	NA	NA
TGTGCCAGCAGCTTAGAGACAGGGGCCAATGAGCAGTTCTTC	CASSLETGANEQFF	TRBJ2-1	TRBV7-2	NA	TRBD1
TGTGCCAGAGACACGGATAACACTGAAGCTTTCTTT	CARDTDNTEAFF	TRBJ1-1	TRBV30	NA	NA
TGTGCCAGCAGGCTAGGAGGGGGTTTTAACTATGGCTACACCTTC	CASRLGGGFNYGYTF	TRBJ1-2	TRBV27	NA	NA